The clone carrying this T cell receptor (beta chain) appeared many times. Its antigen is not known. This entry is derived from a study of T-cell reconstitution after alpha-beta-depleted transplantation in children. The authors prepared the TCRbeta library with unique molecular identifiers. MiXCR was run by TCRdb on the PCR reads, yielding one entry per CDR3 protein. Of over 120,000 distinct CDR3 sequences in the sample, about 8.8% were seen once. The V and J ends lost 6 bases and 6 bases respectively, with 11 bases between them. This CDR3 spans 13 amino acids. CDR1 SNHLY and CDR2 FYNNEI come from the germline V gene. Study-wide findings and caveats: At around two months after transplant, the alpha-beta T cells were reportedly derived from several hundred expanded clones that came from non-depleted graft cells.

This receptor was taken from a female patient aged 2-15 years who had a stem cell transplant for congenital amegakaryocytic thrombocytopenia, so the T cells may come from the graft donor. Sample: PBMCs, mostly from graft donor cells, taken 180 days after TCRalphabeta/CD19-depleted stem cell transplant. This chain connects TRBV2 to TRBJ2-2; D not resolved. CDR3 amino acids: CASRRELSGELFF. In DNA form, the CDR3 reads TGTGCCAGCAGACGCGAGCTGTCCGGGGAGCTGTTTTTT.